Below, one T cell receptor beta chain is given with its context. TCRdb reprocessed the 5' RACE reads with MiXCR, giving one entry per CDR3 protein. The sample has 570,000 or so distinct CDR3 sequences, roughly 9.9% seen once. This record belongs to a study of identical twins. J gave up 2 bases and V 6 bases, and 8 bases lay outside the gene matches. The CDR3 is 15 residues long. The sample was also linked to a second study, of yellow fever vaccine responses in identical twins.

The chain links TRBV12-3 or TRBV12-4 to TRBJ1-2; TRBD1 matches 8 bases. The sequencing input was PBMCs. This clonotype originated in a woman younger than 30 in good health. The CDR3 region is CASSDRGQINYGYTF. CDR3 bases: TGTGCCAGCAGCGACAGGGGCCAAATAAACTATGGCTACACCTTC.